This T cell receptor beta chain was retrieved from a study of human T cells and chemical hapten exposure. TCRdb used MiXCR to reprocess the RACE reads, holding one entry per CDR3 protein. The sample yields about 120,000 distinct CDR3 sequences, about an eighth seen once. This CDR3 spans 15 amino acids. Per the germline V gene, CDR1 is SNHLY and CDR2 is FYNNEI. The V end was cut by 3 bases, the J end by 2 bases, with 13 bases between. This clonotype was seen more than once but under ten times. Time point in this sample: patch test 1, 2 weeks after DPC sensitization. The treatment: therapeutic diphenylcyclopropenone sensitization with weekly scalp DPC.

This chain uses TRBV2 with TRBJ2-5; tentatively, D is TRBD2 (5 bases). Here the sequenced sample was whole blood, taken in connection with sensitization to the hapten diphenylcyclopropenone (DPC). This sequence was found in a woman between 45 and 65 years old with alopecia areata. Some clones in this sample may be carry-over from other donors' samples. CDR3 in DNA: TGTGCCAGCAGTGAGCTTCTCCAGCGGCAAGAGACCCAGTACTTC. It codes for CASSELLQRQETQYF.